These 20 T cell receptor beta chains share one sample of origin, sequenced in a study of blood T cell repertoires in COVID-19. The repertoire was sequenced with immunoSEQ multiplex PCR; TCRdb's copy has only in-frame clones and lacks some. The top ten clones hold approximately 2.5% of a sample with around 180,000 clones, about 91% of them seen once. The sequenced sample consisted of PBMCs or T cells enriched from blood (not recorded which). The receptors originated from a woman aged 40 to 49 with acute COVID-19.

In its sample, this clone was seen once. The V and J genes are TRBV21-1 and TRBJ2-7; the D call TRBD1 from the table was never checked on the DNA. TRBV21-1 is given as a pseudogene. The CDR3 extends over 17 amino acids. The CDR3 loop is CASSKKVPRQGVHEQYF. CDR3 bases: TGTGCCAGCAGCAAAAAAGTCCCCCGACAGGGGGTCCACGAGCAGTACTTC.

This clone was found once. The CDR3 protein is CASSVESGRAVSTDTQYF. CDR3 bases: TGTGCCAGCAGCGTAGAAAGCGGGAGGGCCGTCAGCACAGATACGCAGTATTTT. The chain recombines TRBV9 with TRBJ2-3; TRBD2 agrees at 10 bases. Germline V gene data show CDR1 as SGDLS and CDR2 as YYNGEE. The CDR3 totals 18 residues. The trim removed 0 bases at V and 0 bases at J, leaving 7 bases unmatched.

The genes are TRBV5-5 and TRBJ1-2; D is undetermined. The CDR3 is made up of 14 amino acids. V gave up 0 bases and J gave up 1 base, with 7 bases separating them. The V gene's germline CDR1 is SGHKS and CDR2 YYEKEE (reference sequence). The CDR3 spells CASSLEPVNYGYTF. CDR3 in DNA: TGTGCCAGCAGCTTGGAGCCGGTTAACTATGGCTACACCTTC.

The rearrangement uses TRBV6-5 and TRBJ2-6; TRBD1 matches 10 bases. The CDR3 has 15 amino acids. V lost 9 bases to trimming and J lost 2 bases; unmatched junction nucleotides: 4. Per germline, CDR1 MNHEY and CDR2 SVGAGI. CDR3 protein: CASIDRGPGANVLTF. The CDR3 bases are TGTGCCAGTATTGACAGGGGGCCTGGGGCCAACGTCCTGACTTTC.

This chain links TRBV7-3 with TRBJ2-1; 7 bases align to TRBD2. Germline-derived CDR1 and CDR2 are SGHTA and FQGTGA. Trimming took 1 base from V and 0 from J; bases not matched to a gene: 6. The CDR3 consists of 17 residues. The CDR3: CASSLMLSSGSYNEQFF. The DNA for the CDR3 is TGTGCCAGCAGCTTAATGTTGTCTAGCGGCTCCTACAATGAGCAGTTCTTC.

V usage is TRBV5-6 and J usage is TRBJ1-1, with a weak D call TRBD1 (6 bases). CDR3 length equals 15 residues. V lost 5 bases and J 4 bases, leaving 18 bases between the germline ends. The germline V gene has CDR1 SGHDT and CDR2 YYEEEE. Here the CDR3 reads CASRPNRVSFTEAFF. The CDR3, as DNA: TGTGCCAGCAGACCGAACAGGGTTTCTTTCACTGAAGCTTTCTTT.

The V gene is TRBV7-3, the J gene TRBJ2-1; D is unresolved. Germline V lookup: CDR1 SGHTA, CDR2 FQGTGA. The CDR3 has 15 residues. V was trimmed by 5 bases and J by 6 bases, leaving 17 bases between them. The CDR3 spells CASSPVNSRVNEQFF. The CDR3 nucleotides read TGTGCCAGCAGCCCAGTTAACTCTCGGGTCAATGAGCAGTTCTTC.

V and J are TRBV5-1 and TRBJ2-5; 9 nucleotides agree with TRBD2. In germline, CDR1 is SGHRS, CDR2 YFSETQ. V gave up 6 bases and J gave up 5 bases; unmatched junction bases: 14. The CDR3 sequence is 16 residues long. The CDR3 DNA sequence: TGCGCCAGCAACCCGAGGCGGGGGGGCATTGGCGAGACCCAGTACTTC. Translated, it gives CASNPRRGGIGETQYF.

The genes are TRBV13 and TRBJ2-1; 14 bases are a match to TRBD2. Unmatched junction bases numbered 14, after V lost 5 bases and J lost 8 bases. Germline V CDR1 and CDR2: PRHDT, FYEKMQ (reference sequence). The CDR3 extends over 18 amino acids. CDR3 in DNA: TGTGCCAGCAGCGCCCTCGGGACTAGCGGGAGCCACGGGGATGAGCAGTTCTTC. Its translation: CASSALGTSGSHGDEQFF.

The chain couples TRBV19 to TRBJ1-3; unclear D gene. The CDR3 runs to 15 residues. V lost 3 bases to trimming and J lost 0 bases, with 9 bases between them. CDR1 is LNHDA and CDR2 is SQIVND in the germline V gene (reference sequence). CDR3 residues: CASSIRGSSGNTIYF. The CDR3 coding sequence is TGTGCCAGTAGTATCAGAGGGAGCTCTGGAAACACCATATATTTT. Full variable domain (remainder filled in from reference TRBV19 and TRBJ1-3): DGGITQSPKYLFRKEGQNVTLSCEQNLNHDAMYWYRQDPGQGLRLIYYSQIVNDFQKGDIAEGYSVSREKKESFPLTVTSAQKNPTAFYLCASSIRGSSGNTIYFGEGSWLTVV.

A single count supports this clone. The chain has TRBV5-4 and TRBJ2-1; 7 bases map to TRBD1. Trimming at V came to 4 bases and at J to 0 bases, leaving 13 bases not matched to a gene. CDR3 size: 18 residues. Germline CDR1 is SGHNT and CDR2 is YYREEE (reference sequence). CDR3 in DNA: TGTGCCAGCAGCGGGGGTTCTGGGGCAGGGGGCTCCTACAATGAGCAGTTCTTC. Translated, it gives CASSGGSGAGGSYNEQFF.

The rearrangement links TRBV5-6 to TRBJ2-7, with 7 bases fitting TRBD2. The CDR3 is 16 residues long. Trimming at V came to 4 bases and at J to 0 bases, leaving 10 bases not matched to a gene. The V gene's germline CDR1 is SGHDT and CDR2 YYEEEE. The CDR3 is CASSMVGSGRSYEQYF. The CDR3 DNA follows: TGTGCCAGCAGCATGGTGGGTAGCGGGCGCTCCTACGAGCAGTACTTC.

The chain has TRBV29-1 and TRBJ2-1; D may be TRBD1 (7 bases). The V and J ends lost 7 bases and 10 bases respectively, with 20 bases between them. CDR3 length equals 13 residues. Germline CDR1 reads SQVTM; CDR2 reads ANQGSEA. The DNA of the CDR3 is TGCAGCGCTTGGACAGGACTACTCGGGGAGCAGTTCTTC. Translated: CSAWTGLLGEQFF.

CDR3 residues: CASRYNPGQGLDSNQPQHF. CDR3 nucleotides: TGTGCCAGCAGGTATAACCCGGGACAGGGATTGGATAGCAATCAGCCCCAGCATTTT. This chain links TRBV2 with TRBJ1-5, with 9 bases matching TRBD1. This CDR3 spans 19 amino acids. V lost 6 bases and J lost 0; bases outside the gene matches: 15. Germline V lookup: CDR1 SNHLY, CDR2 FYNNEI.

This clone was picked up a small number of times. CDR3 nucleotide sequence: TGTGCCTGGAGTGTACCCACAGGGAAGACTGAAGCTTTCTTT. This sequence encodes CAWSVPTGKTEAFF. The J gene is TRBJ1-1, the V gene TRBV30; tentative D call: TRBD1 (6 bases). The ends were cut back, 0 bases at V and 5 bases at J, with 13 bases in the middle. Germline V gives CDR1 GTSNPN, CDR2 SVGIG (reference sequence). The CDR3 covers 14 residues.

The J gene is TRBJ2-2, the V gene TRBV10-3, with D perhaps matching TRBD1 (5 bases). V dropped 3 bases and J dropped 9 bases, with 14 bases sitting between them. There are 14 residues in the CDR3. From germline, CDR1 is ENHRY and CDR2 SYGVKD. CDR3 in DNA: TGTGCCATCAGTGAAGGGCAGGGTTTCAGGGAGCTGTTTTTT. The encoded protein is CAISEGQGFRELFF.

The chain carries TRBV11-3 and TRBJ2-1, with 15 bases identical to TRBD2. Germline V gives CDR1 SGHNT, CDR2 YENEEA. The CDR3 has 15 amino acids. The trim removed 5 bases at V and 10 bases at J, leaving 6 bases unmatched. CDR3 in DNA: TGTGCCAGCAGCCCCGGACTAGCGGGAGGGGGCGAGCAGTTCTTC. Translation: CASSPGLAGGGEQFF.

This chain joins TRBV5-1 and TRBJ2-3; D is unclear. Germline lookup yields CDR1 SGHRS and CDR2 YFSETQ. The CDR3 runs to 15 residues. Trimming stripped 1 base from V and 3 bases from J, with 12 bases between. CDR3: CASSLIPSSTDTQYF. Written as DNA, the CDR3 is TGCGCCAGCAGCTTGATACCCAGTTCAACAGATACGCAGTATTTT. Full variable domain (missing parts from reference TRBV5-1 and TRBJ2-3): KAGVTQTPRYLIKTRGQQVTLSCSPISGHRSVSWYQQTPGQGLQFLFEYFSETQRNKGNFPGRFSGRQFSNSRSEMNVSTLELGDSALYLCASSLIPSSTDTQYFGPGTRLTVL.

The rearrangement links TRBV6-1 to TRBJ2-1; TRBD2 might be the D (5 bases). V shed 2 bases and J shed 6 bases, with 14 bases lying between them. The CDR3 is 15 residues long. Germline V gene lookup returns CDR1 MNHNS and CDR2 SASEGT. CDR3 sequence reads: CASSERASFSNEQFF. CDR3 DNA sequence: TGTGCCAGCAGTGAACGAGCTAGCTTTAGCAATGAGCAGTTCTTC.

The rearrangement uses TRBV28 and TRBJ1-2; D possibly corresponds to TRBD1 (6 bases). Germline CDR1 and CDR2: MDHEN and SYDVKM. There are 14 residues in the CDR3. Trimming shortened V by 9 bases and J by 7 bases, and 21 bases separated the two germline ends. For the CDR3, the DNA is TGTGCCAGTACACCGGGACAAGGGCTAGGTGGCTACACCTTC. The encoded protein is CASTPGQGLGGYTF.